This TCR beta chain stems from a study of cytomegalovirus exposure and HLA in healthy donors. General study points: The number of N-insertions in an Asian-associated ancestry cluster was reportedly below the roughly 670-donor mean in a later analysis. Of the V segments, some could not be distinguished, including TRBV6-2 and TRBV6-3, and were excluded. Several of the most significant clusters appeared linked to common viral pathogens, based on a later analysis.

V was pared by 6 bases and J by 7 bases, with 16 bases between. The CDR3 contains 14 residues. The germline V gene encodes CDR1 LNHDA and CDR2 SQIVND (reference sequence). It was with 60 Vbeta and 13 Jbeta primers that the PCR ran. Libraries were prepared by immunoSEQ multiplex PCR; TCRdb keeps only in-frame clonotypes and omits some of them. The sample records roughly 100,000 clones, roughly 79% being singletons. Worth noting for this clone: Its antigen is as yet unknown.

This receptor was identified in a woman aged 40 to 50 in good health and CMV-seronegative. The sequenced material came from PBMCs. The genes are TRBV19 and TRBJ1-5, with D maybe TRBD1 (5 bases). This CDR3 is CASRPPGGGQPQHF. For the CDR3, the DNA is TGTGCCAGTAGGCCCCCCGGGGGAGGACAGCCCCAGCATTTT.